This TCR beta chain was profiled in a study of CD4 and CD8 cells across lung adenocarcinoma regions. This clonotype was recorded many times. TCRdb processed the PCR reads anew with MiXCR; each CDR3 protein has one entry. The sample includes tens of thousands of distinct CDR3 sequences, roughly half of them seen just once. Samples came from patients with localized non-small cell lung adenocarcinoma. This clonotype was obtained from a female donor with lung adenocarcinoma. The CD4 and CD8 labels of this study may be unreliable. Material for sequencing was CD8+ T cells from the center of a lung tumor.

The CDR3 here is CASSYFQGTEAFF. The CDR3 DNA follows: TGTGCCAGCAGTTACTTCCAGGGTACTGAAGCTTTCTTT. The chain joins TRBV6-5 to TRBJ1-1; D might be TRBD1 (5 bases). The CDR3 is 13 residues long. From germline, CDR1 is MNHEY and CDR2 SVGAGI. V was clipped by 1 base and J by 5 bases, with 8 bases between them.